The sequence of this T cell receptor beta chain was determined in a study of cytomegalovirus exposure and HLA in healthy donors. Background on the study: A prior study identified 110 million or so unique TCR beta sequences from roughly 180 million T cells. Study-level results: Later, TCR association rates were found to vary by HLA locus, highest for DRB1 and lowest for HLA-C. Cytomegalovirus association was listed for under 200 TCR beta chains. Immune exposure information available was restricted to CMV serostatus.

PCR involved 60 Vbeta and 13 Jbeta primers. Produced via immunoSEQ multiplex PCR; TCRdb's table is partial and in-frame only. The table lists 75,000 to 85,000 clones. Per germline, CDR1 SGHDT and CDR2 YYEEEE. V gave up 6 bases and J gave up 6 bases; unmatched junction bases: 7. CDR3 length equals 14 residues. As concerns this clone: No antigen is known for it.

This receptor was identified in a man aged 18 to 35 in good health and CMV-seropositive. Input material: PBMCs. This sequence joins TRBV5-6 and TRBJ2-1; 9 bases map to TRBD2. The CDR3 bases are TGTGCCAGCACCATTAGCGGGGGAACCAATGAGCAGTTCTTC. Translating gives CASTISGGTNEQFF. Full variable domain (outside the CDR3, taken from reference TRBV5-6 and TRBJ2-1): DAGVTQSPTHLIKTRGQQVTLRCSPKSGHDTVSWYQQALGQGPQFIFQYYEEEERQRGNFPDRFSGHQFPNYSSELNVNALLLGDSALYLCASTISGGTNEQFFGPGTRLTVL.